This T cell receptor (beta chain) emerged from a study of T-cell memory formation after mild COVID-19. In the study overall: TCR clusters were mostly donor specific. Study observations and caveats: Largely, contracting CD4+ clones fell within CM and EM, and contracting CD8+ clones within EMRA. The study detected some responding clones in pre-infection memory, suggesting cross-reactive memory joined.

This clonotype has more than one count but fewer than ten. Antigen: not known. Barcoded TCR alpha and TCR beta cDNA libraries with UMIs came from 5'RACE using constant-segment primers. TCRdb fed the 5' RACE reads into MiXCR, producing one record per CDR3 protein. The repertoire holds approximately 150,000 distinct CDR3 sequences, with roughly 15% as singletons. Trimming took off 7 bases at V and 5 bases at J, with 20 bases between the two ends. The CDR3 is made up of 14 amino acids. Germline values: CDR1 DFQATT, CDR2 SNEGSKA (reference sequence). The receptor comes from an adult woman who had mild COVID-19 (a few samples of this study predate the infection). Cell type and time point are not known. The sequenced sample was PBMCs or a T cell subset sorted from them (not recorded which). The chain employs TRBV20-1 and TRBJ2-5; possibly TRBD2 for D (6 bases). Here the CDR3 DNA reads TGCAGTGTGGCCCGGGGGTCCTCTTGGGAGACCCAGTACTTC. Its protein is CSVARGSSWETQYF.